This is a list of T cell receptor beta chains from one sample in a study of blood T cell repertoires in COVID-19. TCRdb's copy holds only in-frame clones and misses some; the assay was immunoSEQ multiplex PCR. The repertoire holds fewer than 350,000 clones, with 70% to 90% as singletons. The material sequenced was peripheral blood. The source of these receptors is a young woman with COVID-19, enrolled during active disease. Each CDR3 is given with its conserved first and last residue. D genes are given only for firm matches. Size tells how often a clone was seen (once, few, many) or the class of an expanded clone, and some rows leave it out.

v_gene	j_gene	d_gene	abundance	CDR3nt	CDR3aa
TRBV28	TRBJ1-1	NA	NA	TGTGCCAGCAGCTTTCGGGGGGTCACTGAAGCTTTCTTT	CASSFRGVTEAFF
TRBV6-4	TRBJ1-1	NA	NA	TGTGCCAGCAGTCAGGTACCCAACACTGAAGCTTTCTTT	CASSQVPNTEAFF
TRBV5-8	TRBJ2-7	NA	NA	TGTGCCAGCAGCTTTGCGGGCCAGAAGGACGCGCAGTACTTC	CASSFAGQKDAQYF
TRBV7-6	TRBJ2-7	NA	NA	TGTGCCAGCAGCTTAGCGTCGGCAGGTAGTTCCTACGAGCAGTACTTC	CASSLASAGSSYEQYF
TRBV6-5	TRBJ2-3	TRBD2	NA	TGTGCCAGCAGTTATCAAGCGGGGGAATCTACAGATACGCAGTATTTT	CASSYQAGESTDTQYF
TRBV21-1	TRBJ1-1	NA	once	TGTGCCAGCAGCCCGCGTGGGGGACAAAGGAACACTGAAGCTTTCTTT	CASSPRGGQRNTEAFF
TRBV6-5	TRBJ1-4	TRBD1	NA	TGTGCCAGCAAACAGGGGGCCGGAGACGAAAAACTGTTTTTT	CASKQGAGDEKLFF
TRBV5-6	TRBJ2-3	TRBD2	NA	TGTGCCAGCAGCTCAGTAGCGGGGGGGCCCACCGATACGCAGTATTTT	CASSSVAGGPTDTQYF
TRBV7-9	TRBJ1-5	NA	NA	TGTGCCAGCAGCTTAGGACAGGCCCGGGGGCCCCAGCATTTT	CASSLGQARGPQHF
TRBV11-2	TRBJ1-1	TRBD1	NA	TGTGCCAGCAGCTTGGTTACAGGGGGAAGGGAAGCTTTCTTT	CASSLVTGGREAFF
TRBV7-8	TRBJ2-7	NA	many	TGTGCCAGCAGCCGAGGGCAGGGTTCGGCCTACGAGCAGTACTTC	CASSRGQGSAYEQYF
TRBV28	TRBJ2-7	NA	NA	TGTGCCAGCACCCAAACCGGGGGGCGCGAAGAGCAGTACTTC	CASTQTGGREEQYF
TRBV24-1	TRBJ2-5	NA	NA	TGTGCCACCAGTGTTGGTAGTCTGTCCGAGACCCAGTACTTC	CATSVGSLSETQYF
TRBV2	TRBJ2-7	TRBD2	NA	TGTGCCAGCAACGAGCGGGGGCCGGGGGAGCAGTACTTC	CASNERGPGEQYF